Listed below are T cell receptor beta chains from one sample, sequenced in a study of identical twins. Each CDR3 protein is one row after TCRdb ran MiXCR on the 5' RACE reads. The table has approximately 620,000 distinct CDR3 sequences, under 9% seen once; the top ten hold around 0.95%. These data were also reused for a study on yellow fever vaccine responses in identical twins.

Material for sequencing was PBMCs. These receptors were collected from a woman between 18 and 30 years old in good health. Each CDR3 is given with its conserved first and last residue. Clone size is not always given. Where it is, it says once, few, many or a class for expanded clones.

>few|TRBV12-3/TRBV12-4|TRBJ2-7
CASIRPPSSYEQYF
>many|TRBV4-3|TRBJ2-7
CASSQVSDFSYEQYF
>many|TRBV3-1|TRBJ2-5
CASSQDLVRQGRGETQYF
>NA|TRBV4-2|TRBJ2-4
CASSQEGQGIAKNIQYF
>NA|TRBV12-3/TRBV12-4|TRBJ2-7
CASSVKTTTYEQYF
>few|TRBV5-4|TRBJ2-7
CASSAQDFLSYEQYF
>NA|TRBV6-5|TRBJ2-2
CASSYRHQNTGELFF
>few|TRBV20-1|TRBJ2-3
CSATGLAGADTQYF
>many|TRBV3-1|TRBJ2-5
CASSRWAEETQYF
>few|TRBV12-3/TRBV12-4|TRBJ2-1
CASSFLGPYNEQFF
>many|TRBV25-1|TRBJ2-6
CASSEAGSGANVLTF
>NA|TRBV6-2/TRBV6-3|TRBJ2-2
CASSSPSGRQGTGELFF
>many|TRBV12-3/TRBV12-4|TRBJ1-1
CASRDLQGAGEAFF
>NA|TRBV7-9|TRBJ2-5
CASSLDAGVVQETQYF
>few|TRBV5-1|TRBJ2-5
CASSRLAEQETQYF
>NA|TRBV29-1|TRBJ2-7
CSVGLAGRYEQYF
>few|TRBV20-1|TRBJ2-1
CSARDPQGAFNEQFF
>NA|TRBV6-1|TRBJ1-1
CASNPRPGNTEAFF
>few|TRBV19|TRBJ1-1
CASNRPGQGVLNTEAFF
>NA|TRBV20-1|TRBJ2-2
CSARLAGGTGELFF
>NA|TRBV6-2/TRBV6-3|TRBJ2-1
CASSYFGTSGRGGPYNEQFF
>many|TRBV10-1|TRBJ2-3
CASSGTSGRTDTQYF
>few|TRBV4-3|TRBJ2-4
CASSQEGTTKNIQYF
>few|TRBV4-2|TRBJ2-7
CASSQEISVRYEQYF
>few|TRBV20-1|TRBJ2-1
CSARDRGPPVNEQFF
>few|TRBV18|TRBJ2-1
CASSPPVVFHEQFF
>few|TRBV7-8|TRBJ1-2
CASSLGQGNNYGYTF
>few|TRBV2|TRBJ2-1
CASTKPWDSASSYNEQFF
>few|TRBV10-3|TRBJ1-5
CATQLSPDRGGPQHF
>many|TRBV12-3/TRBV12-4|TRBJ1-2
CASSPRGRINGYTF
>NA|TRBV20-1|TRBJ2-7
CSARDRTGGIYEQYF
>few|TRBV4-1|TRBJ2-1
CASSPPRGNNEQFF
>few|TRBV7-2|TRBJ2-7
CASSSPTGNIYEQYF
>few|TRBV7-8|TRBJ2-3
CASSSYSGLADTQYF
>NA|TRBV4-1|TRBJ1-3
CASSSTSGNTIYF
>NA|TRBV15|TRBJ2-6
CATSPTSWANVLTF